These 9 T cell receptor beta chains were sequenced from one sample in a study of T cells in Graves' hyperthyroidism and ophthalmopathy. Authors of the study amplified TCR beta CDR3 regions from RNA transcripts. The HTBI primer set served for first-round RT-PCR of the TCR CDR3. MiXCR was run by TCRdb on the multiplex PCR reads, yielding one entry per CDR3 protein. The data contain approximately 600,000 distinct CDR3 sequences, roughly 16% of them seen just once; the ten biggest clones take up 3.5% to 4%. Material for sequencing was blood. All receptors come from a woman aged 30 to 39 with Graves' hyperthyroidism.

This clonotype was counted between two and nine times. This chain joins TRBV20-1 and TRBJ1-2; TRBD1 matches 7 bases. With 3 bases clipped from V and 4 bases from J, the junction kept 2 bases outside the gene matches. Germline V gene sequence: CDR1 DFQATT, CDR2 SNEGSKA (reference sequence). The CDR3 covers 12 residues. The CDR3 sequence: CSARDRIYGYTF. Here the CDR3 DNA reads TGCAGTGCTAGGGACAGGATCTATGGCTACACCTTC.

This clonotype was found a few times. DNA for the CDR3: TGTGCCAGCAGTTACTCGAACAGCCTCGGGAATGAAAAACTGTTTTTT. Its protein product is CASSYSNSLGNEKLFF. This chain connects TRBV6-5 to TRBJ1-4; D gene unclear. The CDR3 has 16 amino acids. V shed 0 bases and J shed 5 bases, with 13 bases lying between them. Germline V gives CDR1 MNHEY, CDR2 SVGAGI.

V usage is TRBV6-5 and J usage is TRBJ1-6; tentatively, D is TRBD1 (6 bases). CDR1 and CDR2 (germline): MNHEY, SVGAGI. Trimming removed 4 bases at V and 13 bases at J, with 14 bases between. CDR3 length equals 13 residues. This CDR3 is CASSWGGQDPLHF. The CDR3 coding sequence is TGTGCCAGCAGTTGGGGGGGCCAAGACCCCCTCCACTTT.

This sequence joins TRBV5-5 and TRBJ2-7, with unresolved D. Germline V gene sequence: CDR1 SGHKS, CDR2 YYEKEE (reference sequence). V lost 4 bases, J lost 4 bases, and 6 bases lay in between. CDR3 length equals 11 residues. The CDR3 bases are TGTGCCAGCAGCGATTATTACGAGCAGTACTTC. This gives the protein CASSDYYEQYF.

There are a few counts of this clonotype. The V call is TRBV30, the J call TRBJ2-1; D remains unclear. Between the trimmed V and J ends, which lost 2 bases and 8 bases, there was a span of 10 bases. CDR3 length: 12 residues. Per germline, CDR1 GTSNPN and CDR2 SVGIG (reference sequence). CDR3 region: CAWSPYMHEQFF. The DNA for the CDR3 is TGTGCCTGGAGTCCCTACATGCATGAGCAGTTCTTC.

On this clonotype itself: A much larger clonotype is one base distant, so this may be a read error. This chain links TRBV11-3 with TRBJ2-7; D perhaps matches TRBD2 (6 bases). The length of the CDR3 is 13 residues. CDR1 is SGHNT, CDR2 YENEEA, per germline. Trimming took off 5 bases at V and 7 bases at J, with 15 bases between the two ends. The CDR3 is CASSPTIADEQYF. Here the CDR3 DNA reads TGTGCCAGCAGCCCGACGATAGCGGATGAGCAGTACTTC.

In this sample, this clonotype turned up many times. This sequence joins TRBV2 and TRBJ2-1; 7 nucleotides line up with TRBD2. This CDR3 contains 14 residues. Germline V gene data show CDR1 as SNHLY and CDR2 as FYNNEI. J was trimmed by 8 bases and V by 7 bases; bases with no gene match: 11. CDR3 loop: CASKAGRTYDEQFF. DNA of the CDR3: TGTGCCAGCAAAGCGGGAAGAACGTACGATGAGCAGTTCTTC.

This clonotype has ten or more counts. V is TRBV3-1 and J is TRBJ1-2; possible D gene TRBD1, 6 bases. There are 16 residues in the CDR3. Germline-derived CDR1 and CDR2 are LGHDT and YNNKEL (reference sequence). The germline V and J ends were trimmed by 3 bases and 5 bases, with 19 bases remaining between them. This CDR3 reads CASSHPTDSPPYGYTF. CDR3 in DNA: TGTGCCAGCAGCCACCCTACGGACAGTCCGCCATATGGCTACACCTTC.

V usage is TRBV4-1 and J usage is TRBJ1-5; D may be TRBD1 (5 bases). Germline V gene data show CDR1 as MGHRA and CDR2 as YSYEKL. The V end lost 0 bases, the J end lost 2 bases, and 8 bases lay between the germline ends. The CDR3 sequence is 15 residues long. The CDR3 is CASSQDGGGNQPQHF. Written as DNA, the CDR3 is TGCGCCAGCAGCCAAGATGGGGGGGGCAATCAGCCCCAGCATTTT.